This TCR beta chain was recovered during a study of blood T cell repertoires in COVID-19. At the level of the study: Sources were T cells, B-cell-depleted T cells, or PBMCs; the material itself was cDNA or gDNA.

In the authors' workflow: Estimation of nucleated cell counts relied on the amplification of reference gene primers. Data came from immunoSEQ multiplex PCR; TCRdb stores just in-frame clones and leaves some out. The V and J calls and clone size were taken over from that table, and D and trimming were inferred from the DNA. The sample comprises roughly 330,000 clones, 85% to 90% of which are singletons, and 8.5% to 12% rests with the top ten. This study enrolled people aged roughly 18 to 90 from around 26 US geographic areas. All recovered Cohort 3 donors got two negative PCRs, got clearance, or saw symptom resolution. Per the germline V gene, CDR1 is SSHAT and CDR2 is FNYEAQ (reference sequence). This CDR3 comprises 14 residues. Worth noting for this clone: A junction boundary mismatches the germline segment, possibly from a read error.

The source material was PBMCs or T cells enriched from blood (not recorded which). This chain connects TRBV7-7 to TRBJ2-5, with a possible D match to TRBD1 (7 bases). The sequence derives from a woman aged 18 to 35 who had recovered from COVID-19. Here the CDR3 DNA reads TGTGCTAGCAGCCCCGGGACTTCCCAGGGGGACCAGTACTTC. Its protein is CASSPGTSQGDQYF.